Shown below are 2 T cell receptor beta chains from a single sample sequenced in a study of T cell responses to AZD1222 COVID-19 vaccine. TCRdb's copy holds only in-frame clones and misses some; the assay was immunoSEQ multiplex PCR. The data hold 150,000 to 200,000 clones, with 70% to 90% observed a single time. The input for sequencing was peripheral blood, taken on day 0 of AZD1222 vaccination. Receptor source: an adult in good health.

The CDR3, as DNA: TGTGCCAGCAGCTCCAGTAGCTTTCAGCCCCAGCATTTT. It specifies CASSSSSFQPQHF. This chain connects TRBV7-9 to TRBJ1-5; D is uncertain. Trimming removed 4 bases at V and 6 bases at J, with 10 bases between. The germline V gene encodes CDR1 SEHNR and CDR2 FQNEAQ (reference sequence). The CDR3 runs 13 residues.

The chain couples TRBV6-2 or TRBV6-3 to TRBJ2-7; D not certain. The CDR3 runs 15 residues. CDR1 is MNHEY and CDR2 is SVGEGT in the germline V gene. Trimming stripped 5 bases from V and 2 bases from J, with 16 bases between. The CDR3 sequence: CASSGSRLGAYEQYF. CDR3 nucleotides: TGTGCCAGCAGTGGGTCGCGACTGGGCGCCTACGAGCAGTACTTC.